This TCR beta chain was documented in a study of CD8+ T cells in alopecia areata. Whole-study findings and limits: With one nonresponder, baseline CD8+ expansion's link to response remains uncertain.

Trimming removed 4 bases at V and 3 bases at J, with 10 bases between. The CDR3 sequence is 14 residues long. Germline V gene lookup returns CDR1 SGDLS and CDR2 YYNGEE. Described treatment: oral pan-JAK inhibitor, 5-10 mg twice daily. Alopecia areata patients had lesional scalp punch biopsies and peripheral blood taken from them. Extracted RNA was reverse transcribed into cDNA, the sequencing template. Clones were read by immunoSEQ multiplex PCR, and TCRdb kept only the in-frame ones, dropping some. The data hold around 99,000 clones, with 84% observed a single time. About this clone itself: What it binds is unknown.

The rearrangement links TRBV9 to TRBJ2-2, with D unclear. This sequence was found in a human donor with alopecia areata. The sequenced sample was CD8+ T cells sorted from blood, obtained at week 24, from a patient treated with tofacitinib. The CDR3 loop reads CASSSRSDTGELFF. The DNA of the CDR3 is TGTGCCAGCAGCTCGAGGTCGGACACCGGGGAGCTGTTTTTT.